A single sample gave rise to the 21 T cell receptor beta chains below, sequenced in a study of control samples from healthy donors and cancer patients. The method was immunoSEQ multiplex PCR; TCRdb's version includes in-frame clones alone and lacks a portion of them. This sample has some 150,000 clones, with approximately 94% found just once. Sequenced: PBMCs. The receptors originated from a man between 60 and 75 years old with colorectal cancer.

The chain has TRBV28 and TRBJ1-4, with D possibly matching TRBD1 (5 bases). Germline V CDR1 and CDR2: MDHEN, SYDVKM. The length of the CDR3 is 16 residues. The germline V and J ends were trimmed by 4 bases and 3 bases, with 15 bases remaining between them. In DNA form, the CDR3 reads TGTGCCAGCAGTTCACAAGGGGTAGGGTCTAATGAAAAACTGTTTTTT. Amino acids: CASSSQGVGSNEKLFF.

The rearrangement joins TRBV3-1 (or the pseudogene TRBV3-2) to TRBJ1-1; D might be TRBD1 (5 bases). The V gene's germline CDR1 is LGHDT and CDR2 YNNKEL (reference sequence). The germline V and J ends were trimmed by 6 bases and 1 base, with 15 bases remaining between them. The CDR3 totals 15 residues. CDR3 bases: TGTGCCAGCAGAGAAAAACAGGAAAAGAACACTGAAGCTTTCTTT. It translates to CASREKQEKNTEAFF.

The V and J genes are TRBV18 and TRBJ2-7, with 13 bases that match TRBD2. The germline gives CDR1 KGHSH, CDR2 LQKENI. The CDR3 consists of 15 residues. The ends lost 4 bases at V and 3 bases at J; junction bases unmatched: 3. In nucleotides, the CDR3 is TGTGCCAGCTCACTCAGGACTAGCGGGGGCTACGAGCAGTACTTC. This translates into CASSLRTSGGYEQYF. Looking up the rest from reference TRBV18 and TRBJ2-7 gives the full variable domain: NAGVMQNPRHLVRRRGQEARLRCSPMKGHSHVYWYRQLPEEGLKFMVYLQKENIIDESGMPKERFSAEFPKEGPSILRIQQVVRGDSAAYFCASSLRTSGGYEQYFGPGTRLTVT.

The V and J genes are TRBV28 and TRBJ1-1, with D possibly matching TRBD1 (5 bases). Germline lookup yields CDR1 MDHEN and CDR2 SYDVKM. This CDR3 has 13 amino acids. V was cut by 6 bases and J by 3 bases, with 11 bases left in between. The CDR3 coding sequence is TGTGCCAGCAGCTTAGGGGAGGACACTGAAGCTTTCTTT. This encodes CASSLGEDTEAFF.

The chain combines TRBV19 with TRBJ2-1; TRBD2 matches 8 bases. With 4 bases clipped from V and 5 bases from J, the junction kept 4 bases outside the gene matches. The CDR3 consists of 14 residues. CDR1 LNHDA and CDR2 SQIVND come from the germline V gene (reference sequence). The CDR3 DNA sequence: TGTGCCAGTAGTAGGAGCGGGGGAAACAATGAGCAGTTCTTC. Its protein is CASSRSGGNNEQFF. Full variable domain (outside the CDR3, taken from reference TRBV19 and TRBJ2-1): DGGITQSPKYLFRKEGQNVTLSCEQNLNHDAMYWYRQDPGQGLRLIYYSQIVNDFQKGDIAEGYSVSREKKESFPLTVTSAQKNPTAFYLCASSRSGGNNEQFFGPGTRLTVL.

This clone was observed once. The CDR3, as DNA: TGTGCCAGCAGTGTTGAGAGCATGAACACTGAAGCTTTCTTT. Translating gives CASSVESMNTEAFF. The rearrangement uses TRBV6-4 and TRBJ1-1; D is ambiguous. Trimming removed 4 bases at V and 0 bases at J, with 9 bases between. The CDR3 has 14 amino acids. Germline values: CDR1 MRHNA, CDR2 SNTAGT.

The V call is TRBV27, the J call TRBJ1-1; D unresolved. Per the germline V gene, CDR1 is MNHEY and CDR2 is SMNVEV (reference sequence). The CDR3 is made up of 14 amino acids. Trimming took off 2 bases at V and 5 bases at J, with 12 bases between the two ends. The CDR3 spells CASSLQAVGTEAFF. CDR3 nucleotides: TGTGCCAGCAGTTTACAGGCGGTGGGGACTGAAGCTTTCTTT.

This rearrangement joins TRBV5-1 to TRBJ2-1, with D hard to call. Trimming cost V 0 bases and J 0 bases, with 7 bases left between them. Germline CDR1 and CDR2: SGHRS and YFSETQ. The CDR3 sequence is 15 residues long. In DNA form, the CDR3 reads TGCGCCAGCAGCTTGGCTGGGTTCTCCTACAATGAGCAGTTCTTC. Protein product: CASSLAGFSYNEQFF.

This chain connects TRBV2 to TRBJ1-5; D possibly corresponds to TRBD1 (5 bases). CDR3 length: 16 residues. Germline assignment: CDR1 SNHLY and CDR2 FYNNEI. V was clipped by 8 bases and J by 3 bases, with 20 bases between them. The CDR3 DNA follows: TGTGCCAGCTCATTCGGTGGGGGGAGAAACAATCAGCCCCAGCATTTT. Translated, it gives CASSFGGGRNNQPQHF.

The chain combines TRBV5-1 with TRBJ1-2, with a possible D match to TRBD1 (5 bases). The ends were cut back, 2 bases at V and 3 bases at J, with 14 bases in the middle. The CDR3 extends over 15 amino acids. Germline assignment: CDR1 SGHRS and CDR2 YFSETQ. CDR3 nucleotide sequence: TGCGCCAGCAGCTTTAACTGGGGCGAACACTATGGCTACACCTTC. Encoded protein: CASSFNWGEHYGYTF.

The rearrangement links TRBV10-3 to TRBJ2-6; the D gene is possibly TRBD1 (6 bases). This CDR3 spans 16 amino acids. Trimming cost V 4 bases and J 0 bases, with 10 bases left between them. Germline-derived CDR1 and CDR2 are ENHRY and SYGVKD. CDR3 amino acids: CAISGQAISGANVLTF. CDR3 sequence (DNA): TGTGCCATCAGTGGACAGGCAATCTCTGGGGCCAACGTCCTGACTTTC.

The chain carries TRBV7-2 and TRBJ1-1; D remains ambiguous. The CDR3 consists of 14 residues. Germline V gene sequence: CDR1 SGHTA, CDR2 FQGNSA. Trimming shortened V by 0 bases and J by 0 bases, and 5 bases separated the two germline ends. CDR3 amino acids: CASSLALVNTEAFF. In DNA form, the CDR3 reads TGTGCCAGCAGCTTAGCCCTAGTGAACACTGAAGCTTTCTTT.

In DNA form, the CDR3 reads TGTGCCAGCAGGGCTGCCGGGGGGAAGTACGAGCAGTACTTC. Translated, it gives CASRAAGGKYEQYF. The gene calls are TRBV2 and TRBJ2-7, with 7 bases fitting TRBD2. The CDR3 is 14 residues long. J was trimmed by 4 bases and V by 6 bases; bases with no gene match: 9. Germline V lookup: CDR1 SNHLY, CDR2 FYNNEI. The variable domain in full, completed from reference TRBV2 and TRBJ2-7, reads EPEVTQTPSHQVTQMGQEVILRCVPISNHLYFYWYRQILGQKVEFLVSFYNNEISEKSEIFDDQFSVERPDGSNFTLKIRSTKLEDSAMYFCASRAAGGKYEQYFGPGTRLTVT.

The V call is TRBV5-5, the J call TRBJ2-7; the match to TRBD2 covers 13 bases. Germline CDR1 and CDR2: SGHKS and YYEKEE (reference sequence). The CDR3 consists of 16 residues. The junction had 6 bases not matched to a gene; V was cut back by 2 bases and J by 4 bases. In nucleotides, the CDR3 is TGTGCCAGCAGCTTCGGGACTAGCGGGATCCCTTACGAGCAGTACTTC. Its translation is CASSFGTSGIPYEQYF. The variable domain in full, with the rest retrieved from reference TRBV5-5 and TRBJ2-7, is DAGVTQSPTHLIKTRGQQVTLRCSPISGHKSVSWYQQVLGQGPQFIFQYYEKEERGRGNFPDRFSARQFPNYSSELNVNALLLGDSALYLCASSFGTSGIPYEQYFGPGTRLTVT.

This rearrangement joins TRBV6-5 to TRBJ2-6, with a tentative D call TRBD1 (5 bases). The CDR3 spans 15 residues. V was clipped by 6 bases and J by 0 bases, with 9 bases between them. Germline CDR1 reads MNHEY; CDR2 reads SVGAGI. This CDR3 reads CASRPDSSGANVLTF. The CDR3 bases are TGTGCCAGCAGGCCCGACAGCTCTGGGGCCAACGTCCTGACTTTC.

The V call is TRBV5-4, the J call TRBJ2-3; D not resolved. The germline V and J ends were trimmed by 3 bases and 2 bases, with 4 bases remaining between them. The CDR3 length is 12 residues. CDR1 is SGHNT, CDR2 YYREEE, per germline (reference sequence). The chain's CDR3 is CASSSATDTQYF. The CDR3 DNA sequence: TGTGCCAGCAGCTCGGCCACAGATACGCAGTATTTT.

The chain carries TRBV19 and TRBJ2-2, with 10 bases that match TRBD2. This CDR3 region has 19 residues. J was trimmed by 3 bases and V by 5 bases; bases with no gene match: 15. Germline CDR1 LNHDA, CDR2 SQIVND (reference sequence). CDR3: CASSSQGRLAGADTGELFF. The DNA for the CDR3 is TGTGCCAGTAGTTCCCAGGGGAGGCTAGCGGGGGCTGACACCGGGGAGCTGTTTTTT.

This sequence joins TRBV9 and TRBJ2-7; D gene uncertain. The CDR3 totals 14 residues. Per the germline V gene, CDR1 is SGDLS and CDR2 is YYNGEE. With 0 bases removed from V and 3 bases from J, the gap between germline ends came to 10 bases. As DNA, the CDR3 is TGTGCCAGCAGCGTAGACATAGGGCGCTACGAGCAGTACTTC. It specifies CASSVDIGRYEQYF.

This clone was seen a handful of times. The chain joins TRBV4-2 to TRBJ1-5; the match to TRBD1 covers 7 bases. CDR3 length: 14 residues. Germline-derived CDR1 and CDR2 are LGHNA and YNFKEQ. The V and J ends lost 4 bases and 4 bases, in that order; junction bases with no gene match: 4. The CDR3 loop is CASSPGTDNQPQHF. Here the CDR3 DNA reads TGTGCCAGCAGCCCCGGGACAGATAATCAGCCCCAGCATTTT.

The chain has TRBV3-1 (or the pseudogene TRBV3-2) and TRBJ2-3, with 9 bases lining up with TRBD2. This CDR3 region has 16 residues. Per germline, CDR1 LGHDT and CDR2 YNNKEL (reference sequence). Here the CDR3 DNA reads TGTCCCACCACCCAACACGGCGGGGGGGGTTCAGATACGCAGTATTTT. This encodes CPTTQHGGGGSDTQYF.

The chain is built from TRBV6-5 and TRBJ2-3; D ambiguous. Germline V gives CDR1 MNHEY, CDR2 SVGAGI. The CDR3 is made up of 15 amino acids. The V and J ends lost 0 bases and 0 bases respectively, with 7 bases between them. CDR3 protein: CASSYSAVSTDTQYF. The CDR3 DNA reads TGTGCCAGCAGTTACTCCGCCGTCAGCACAGATACGCAGTATTTT.